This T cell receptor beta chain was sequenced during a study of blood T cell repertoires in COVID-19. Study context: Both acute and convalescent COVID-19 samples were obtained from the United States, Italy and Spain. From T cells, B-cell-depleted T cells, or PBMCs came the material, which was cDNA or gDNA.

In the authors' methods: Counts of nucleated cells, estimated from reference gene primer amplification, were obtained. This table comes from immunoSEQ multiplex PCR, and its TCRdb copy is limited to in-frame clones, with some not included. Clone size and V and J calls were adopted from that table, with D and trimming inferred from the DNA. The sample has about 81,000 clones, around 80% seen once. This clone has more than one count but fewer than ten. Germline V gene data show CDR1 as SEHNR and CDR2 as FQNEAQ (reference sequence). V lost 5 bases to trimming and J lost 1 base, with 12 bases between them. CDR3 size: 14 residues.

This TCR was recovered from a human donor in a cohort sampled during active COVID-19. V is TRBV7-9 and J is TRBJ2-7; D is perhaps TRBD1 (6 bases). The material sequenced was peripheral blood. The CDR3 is CASSPRDKSYEQYF. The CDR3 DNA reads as TGTGCCAGCAGCCCCCGGGACAAATCCTACGAGCAGTACTTC.